This entry is about one T cell receptor (beta chain). Its antigen is still unknown. From germline, CDR1 is MNHNY and CDR2 SVGAGI (reference sequence). V lost 6 bases and J 4 bases, leaving 12 bases between the germline ends. The CDR3 length is 13 residues. The table came from immunoSEQ multiplex PCR; TCRdb's copy has only in-frame clones and leaves some out. The sample consists of 9,500 to 10,000 clones, 74% of them appearing once. Specified time point: cycle 4 day 1 (C4D1), after 6 weeks of nivolumab. Exposure to brentuximab vedotin varied, and each patient had relapsed following autologous stem cell transplantation. Researchers pulled CD8+ T cells out of thawed PBMCs using magnetic negative selection. The data stem from a study of PD-1 blockade in classical Hodgkin lymphoma. Whole-study results and caveats: Newly diagnosed patients had baseline TCR diversity that was reportedly lower than that of healthy donors.

The chain uses TRBV6-6 and TRBJ1-2; D gene ambiguous. This clonotype was obtained from a human donor with classical Hodgkin lymphoma. The sample consisted of CD8+ T cells from blood, taken before the fourth cycle of nivolumab. DNA of the CDR3: TGTGCCAGCAGGCCAGGCGTCGGCTATGGCTACACCTTC. Translating gives CASRPGVGYGYTF.